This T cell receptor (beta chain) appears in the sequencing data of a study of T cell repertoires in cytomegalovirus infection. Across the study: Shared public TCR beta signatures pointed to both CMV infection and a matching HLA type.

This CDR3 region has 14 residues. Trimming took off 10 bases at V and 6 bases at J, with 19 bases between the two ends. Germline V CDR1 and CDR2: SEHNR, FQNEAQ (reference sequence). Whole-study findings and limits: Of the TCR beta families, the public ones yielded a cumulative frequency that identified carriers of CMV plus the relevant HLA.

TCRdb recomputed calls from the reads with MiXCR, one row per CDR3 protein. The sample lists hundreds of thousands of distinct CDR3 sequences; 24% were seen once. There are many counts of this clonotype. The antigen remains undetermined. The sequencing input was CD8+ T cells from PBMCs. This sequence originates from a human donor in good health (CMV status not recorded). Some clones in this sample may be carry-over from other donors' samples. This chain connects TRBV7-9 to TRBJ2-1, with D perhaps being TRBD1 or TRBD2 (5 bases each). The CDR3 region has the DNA TGTGCCACCCCGGGGATCTGGGGCACCAATGAGCAGTTCTTC. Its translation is CATPGIWGTNEQFF.